This passage covers 27 T cell receptor beta chains from one sample sequenced in a study of T-cell reconstitution after alpha-beta-depleted transplantation in children. A library of TCRbeta sequences, prepared with unique molecular identifiers, was generated. TCRdb itself ran the PCR reads through MiXCR, one entry per CDR3 protein. The sample includes hundreds of thousands of distinct CDR3 sequences, 10% seen only once; the top ten take approximately 2%. The input for sequencing was PBMCs, taken before TCRalphabeta/CD19-depleted stem cell transplant. These receptors originate from a child under 10 years old with inherited bone marrow failure, due to receive a stem cell transplant.

The table lists this clonotype with many counts. CDR3 in amino acids: CASSLATFHTQYF. The DNA for the CDR3 is TGTGCCAGCAGCTTAGCAACATTTCATACGCAGTATTTT. This chain connects TRBV7-8 to TRBJ2-3; D is unclear. Trimming cost V 0 bases and J 7 bases, with 8 bases left between them. The germline CDR1 and CDR2 sequences are SGHVS and FQNEAQ. This CDR3 region has 13 residues.

This clonotype was seen many times. V and J are TRBV7-8 and TRBJ2-2; D is unresolved. This CDR3 has 15 amino acids. V lost 5 bases and J 2 bases, leaving 12 bases between the germline ends. CDR1 and CDR2 (germline): SGHVS, FQNEAQ. In DNA form, the CDR3 reads TGTGCCAGCAGCCCCCCTCCAATTAACACCGGGGAGCTGTTTTTT. Residues: CASSPPPINTGELFF.

As for this clonotype: One base away lies a much larger clone, so this may be a sequencing read error. The genes are TRBV27 and TRBJ1-6, with D uncertain. Trimming left V 3 bases short and J 15 bases short, with 18 bases between. The CDR3 runs 14 residues. CDR1 and CDR2 (germline): MNHEY, SMNVEV (reference sequence). Here the CDR3 DNA reads TGTGCCAGCAGTTTTTCAGGCCCCGCGTCCAGCCTCCACTTT. Encoded protein: CASSFSGPASSLHF.

This clonotype was seen repeatedly, ten times or more. The genes are TRBV19 and TRBJ2-1, with D uncertain. Germline-derived CDR1 and CDR2 are LNHDA and SQIVND (reference sequence). The CDR3 has 16 amino acids. Between the trimmed V and J ends, which lost 1 base and 4 bases, there was a span of 14 bases. CDR3 region: CASSIVHNTYYNEQFF. CDR3 nucleotide sequence: TGTGCCAGTAGTATAGTCCATAATACCTATTACAATGAGCAGTTCTTC. Variable domain in full (rest from reference TRBV19 and TRBJ2-1): DGGITQSPKYLFRKEGQNVTLSCEQNLNHDAMYWYRQDPGQGLRLIYYSQIVNDFQKGDIAEGYSVSREKKESFPLTVTSAQKNPTAFYLCASSIVHNTYYNEQFFGPGTRLTVL.

This clonotype was found a few times. V gene TRBV19 combines with J gene TRBJ2-1, with TRBD1 matching over 7 bases. Germline V gene data show CDR1 as LNHDA and CDR2 as SQIVND (reference sequence). J gave up 6 bases and V 0 bases, and 5 bases lay outside the gene matches. This CDR3 contains 15 residues. CDR3 bases: TGTGCCAGTAGTATAGAGAACAGGGGAATCAATGAGCAGTTCTTC. As protein: CASSIENRGINEQFF.

This clonotype has at least ten counts. The rearrangement uses TRBV4-1 and TRBJ1-2, with 9 bases aligning to TRBD1. This CDR3 has 15 amino acids. The V segment lost 5 bases and the J segment 3 bases; nucleotides outside the gene matches: 7. Germline V CDR1 and CDR2: MGHRA, YSYEKL. CDR3 amino acids: CASSFRTGVDYGYTF. The CDR3, as DNA: TGCGCCAGCAGCTTCCGGACAGGGGTTGACTATGGCTACACCTTC.

This clonotype was seen at least ten times. The chain is built from TRBV4-3 and TRBJ2-5, with 10 bases fitting TRBD1. Germline V lookup: CDR1 LGHNA, CDR2 YSLEER. Trimming removed 0 bases from V and 5 bases from J; junction bases left unmatched: 6. The CDR3 covers 16 residues. DNA for the CDR3: TGCGCCAGCAGCCAAGAAGACAGGGGGCTGTTGGAGACCCAGTACTTC. This encodes CASSQEDRGLLETQYF.

In this sample, this clonotype turned up a few times. This CDR3 is CASSPRTATTPFSGNTIYF. The DNA for the CDR3 is TGTGCCAGCAGCCCAAGGACTGCCACAACCCCGTTCTCTGGAAACACCATATATTTT. The rearrangement joins TRBV7-6 to TRBJ1-3; no clear D gene. This CDR3 contains 19 residues. Germline V gene lookup returns CDR1 SGHVS and CDR2 FNYEAQ. The germline V and J ends were trimmed by 5 bases and 0 bases, with 23 bases remaining between them.

In the case of this clonotype: Possible read error: a much larger clone is one base away. The chain recombines TRBV4-3 with TRBJ2-1; no definite D call. V was shortened by 7 bases and J by 13 bases, with 26 bases between the two germline ends. This CDR3 region has 15 residues. Germline V lookup: CDR1 LGHNA, CDR2 YSLEER. The CDR3 nucleotides are TGCGCCAGCACCAACTCCCTACTATATACCACACTACAGTTCTTC. Its protein product is CASTNSLLYTTLQFF.

This clonotype was seen repeatedly, ten times or more. The chain joins TRBV24-1 to TRBJ2-1, with 9 bases that match TRBD1. Germline loops: CDR1 KGHDR, CDR2 SFDVKD. V lost 4 bases and J lost 2; bases outside the gene matches: 5. The CDR3 spans 16 residues. Written as DNA, the CDR3 is TGTGCCACCAGTGAAACACAGGGGGCCACCTACAATGAGCAGTTCTTC. Protein: CATSETQGATYNEQFF.

The chain carries TRBV25-1 and TRBJ1-4; D is possibly TRBD1 (6 bases). The CDR3 is 15 residues long. Germline V lookup: CDR1 MGHDK, CDR2 SYGVNS. V gave up 3 bases and J gave up 8 bases, with 16 bases separating them. The CDR3 spells CASSDPRTGGEKLFF. Here the CDR3 DNA reads TGTGCCAGCAGTGACCCTCGGACGGGGGGCGAAAAACTGTTTTTT.

This clonotype was recorded at least ten times. This chain links TRBV24-1 with TRBJ2-2; D remains ambiguous. This CDR3 is 14 amino acids long. The ends were cut back, 5 bases at V and 1 base at J, with 7 bases in the middle. The germline V gene has CDR1 KGHDR and CDR2 SFDVKD. CDR3 protein: CATSAWENTGELFF. In nucleotides, the CDR3 is TGTGCCACCAGTGCGTGGGAGAACACCGGGGAGCTGTTTTTT.

This clonotype was counted many times. This chain joins TRBV5-5 and TRBJ2-7; no clear D. The CDR3 runs 13 residues. Trimming removed 0 bases from V and 5 bases from J, with 9 bases in between. Germline CDR1 reads SGHKS; CDR2 reads YYEKEE (reference sequence). The CDR3 DNA follows: TGTGCCAGCAGCTTGGGGTCAGGAGACGAGCAGTACTTC. It is translated as CASSLGSGDEQYF.

This clonotype was seen at least ten times. This chain joins TRBV18 and TRBJ2-1; 8 bases are a match to TRBD2. Germline V gene data show CDR1 as KGHSH and CDR2 as LQKENI. CDR3 length: 17 residues. V lost 3 bases to trimming and J lost 3 bases; unmatched junction nucleotides: 10. DNA for the CDR3: TGTGCCAGCTCACCCGGGGGGGGTGATACTATCTACAATGAGCAGTTCTTC. It translates to CASSPGGGDTIYNEQFF.

This clonotype was seen many times. The V and J genes are TRBV6-2 or TRBV6-3 and TRBJ2-5; the D gene could be TRBD1 or TRBD2 (5 bases each). V lost 5 bases and J 2 bases, leaving 9 bases between the germline ends. CDR3 size: 13 residues. Germline lookup yields CDR1 MNHEY and CDR2 SVGEGT. The CDR3 DNA sequence: TGTGCCAGCAGTGGGGGACCACAAGAGACCCAGTACTTC. It is translated as CASSGGPQETQYF.

This clonotype appeared many times. The rearrangement links TRBV7-2 to TRBJ2-3, with 11 bases that match TRBD2. Germline V gives CDR1 SGHTA, CDR2 FQGNSA. Trimming removed 10 bases from V and 2 bases from J; junction bases left unmatched: 2. The CDR3 runs to 13 residues. The CDR3 is CAMGLAATDTQYF. The CDR3 DNA reads TGTGCCATGGGACTAGCGGCCACAGATACGCAGTATTTT.

This clonotype came up many times. This chain uses TRBV6-2 or TRBV6-3 with TRBJ1-5, with D tentatively TRBD1 (5 bases). CDR1 and CDR2 (germline): MNHEY, SVGEGT. V lost 9 bases and J 7 bases, leaving 22 bases between the germline ends. The CDR3 runs 15 residues. The CDR3 sequence is CASCQLPGSQQPQHF. For the CDR3, the DNA is TGTGCCAGTTGCCAACTACCAGGGTCCCAGCAGCCCCAGCATTTT.

In the case of this clonotype: With a much larger clone just one base away, this may be a read error. The chain is built from TRBV15 and TRBJ2-5; 8 bases are shared with TRBD1. Germline loops: CDR1 LNHNV, CDR2 YYDKDF (reference sequence). V shed 5 bases and J 5 bases; nucleotides not matched to a gene: 10. The CDR3 length is 15 residues. CDR3 protein: CATSLRTGSSETQYF. Written as DNA, the CDR3 is TGTGCCACCAGCCTAAGGACAGGGTCGTCGGAGACCCAGTACTTC.

This clonotype was detected many times. The chain is built from TRBV5-1 and TRBJ2-5; 8 positions match TRBD2. The junction had 7 bases not matched to a gene; V was cut back by 1 base and J by 5 bases. This CDR3 comprises 15 residues. Germline loops: CDR1 SGHRS, CDR2 YFSETQ. The CDR3 nucleotides read TGCGCCAGCAGCTTGTTACCAGCGGGAGACGAGACCCAGTACTTC. Encoded protein: CASSLLPAGDETQYF.

This clonotype showed up many times. This chain links TRBV20-1 with TRBJ2-1; no clear D. Looked up from germline, CDR1 is DFQATT and CDR2 is SNEGSKA (reference sequence). Trimming pared 0 bases from V and 4 bases from J, leaving 16 bases between. The CDR3 consists of 16 residues. The CDR3 region is CSARDFRLAEYNEQFF. The DNA for the CDR3 is TGCAGTGCTAGAGATTTTAGACTCGCGGAGTACAATGAGCAGTTCTTC.

In its sample, this clonotype was seen many times. J is TRBJ2-1 and V is TRBV29-1; D is ambiguous. Deletions cut 6 bases from V and 9 bases from J, with 15 bases between. The CDR3 runs 12 residues. Germline assignment: CDR1 SQVTM and CDR2 ANQGSEA. Here the CDR3 DNA reads TGCAGCGTGAAAAATATCGAGCGTGAGCAGTTCTTC. Amino acid sequence: CSVKNIEREQFF.

This clonotype came up many times. The chain joins TRBV7-2 to TRBJ1-4; possibly TRBD1 for D (5 bases). Trimming removed 5 bases at V and 3 bases at J, with 13 bases between. Germline CDR1 SGHTA, CDR2 FQGNSA. The CDR3 has 15 residues. For the CDR3, the DNA is TGTGCCAGCAGCAAATATCAGGGCTCTAATGAAAAACTGTTTTTT. Translation: CASSKYQGSNEKLFF. Full variable domain (outside the CDR3, taken from reference TRBV7-2 and TRBJ1-4): GAGVSQSPSNKVTEKGKDVELRCDPISGHTALYWYRQSLGQGLEFLIYFQGNSAPDKSGLPSDRFSAERTGGSVSTLTIQRTQQEDSAVYLCASSKYQGSNEKLFFGSGTQLSVL.

The chain joins TRBV19 to TRBJ2-7, with no clear D. Trimming removed 3 bases at V and 0 bases at J, with 15 bases between. The germline CDR1 and CDR2 sequences are LNHDA and SQIVND (reference sequence). CDR3 length equals 16 residues. CDR3 DNA sequence: TGTGCCAGTAGTATCGGTCTTAGGAGTTTCTCCTACGAGCAGTACTTC. It specifies CASSIGLRSFSYEQYF.

V gene TRBV7-9 combines with J gene TRBJ2-1; 8 nucleotides line up with TRBD2. Germline values: CDR1 SEHNR, CDR2 FQNEAQ (reference sequence). The length of the CDR3 is 15 residues. V was pared by 3 bases and J by 5 bases, with 6 bases of the junction left unmatched. CDR3 sequence (DNA): TGTGCCAGCAGCTTTATACGGGAGGGCGACAATGAGCAGTTCTTC. Amino acids: CASSFIREGDNEQFF.

This clonotype was observed at least ten times. J is TRBJ2-5 and V is TRBV10-3; D unresolved. The CDR3 loop spans 13 amino acids. Germline V lookup: CDR1 ENHRY, CDR2 SYGVKD. Trimming stripped 5 bases from V and 0 bases from J, with 7 bases between. CDR3 in amino acids: CAISSWDQETQYF. The CDR3 DNA is TGTGCCATCAGTTCATGGGACCAAGAGACCCAGTACTTC.

This clonotype was counted at least ten times. The rearrangement joins TRBV6-2 or TRBV6-3 to TRBJ2-5; the D gene is possibly TRBD2 (6 bases). V shed 5 bases and J shed 3 bases, with 13 bases lying between them. Germline V lookup: CDR1 MNHEY, CDR2 SVGEGT. The CDR3 loop spans 14 amino acids. The CDR3 loop reads CASSRLTGEETQYF. The CDR3 DNA follows: TGTGCCAGCAGTCGTCTGACGGGAGAAGAGACCCAGTACTTC.

This clonotype has a count of ten or more. The rearrangement links TRBV20-1 to TRBJ2-2, with D maybe TRBD1 (6 bases). Germline values: CDR1 DFQATT, CDR2 SNEGSKA (reference sequence). The CDR3 runs to 12 residues. Trimming took off 3 bases at V and 6 bases at J, with 8 bases between the two ends. CDR3 protein: CSASKGAGELFF. The CDR3 DNA reads TGCAGTGCTAGCAAGGGGGCCGGGGAGCTGTTTTTT.